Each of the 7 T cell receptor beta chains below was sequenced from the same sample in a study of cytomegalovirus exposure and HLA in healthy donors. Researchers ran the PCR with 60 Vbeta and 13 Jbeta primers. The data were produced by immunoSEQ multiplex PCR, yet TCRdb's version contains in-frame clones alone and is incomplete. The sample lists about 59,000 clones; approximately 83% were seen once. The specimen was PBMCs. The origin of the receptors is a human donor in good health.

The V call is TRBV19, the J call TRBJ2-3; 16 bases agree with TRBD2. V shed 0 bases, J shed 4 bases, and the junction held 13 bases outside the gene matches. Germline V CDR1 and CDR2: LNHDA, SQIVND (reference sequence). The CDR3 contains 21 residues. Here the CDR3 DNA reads TGTGCCAGTAGTATAGATCTAACGGGACTAGCGGGGGGGCCCGACCCAGATACGCAGTATTTT. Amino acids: CASSIDLTGLAGGPDPDTQYF. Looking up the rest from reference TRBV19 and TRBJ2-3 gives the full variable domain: DGGITQSPKYLFRKEGQNVTLSCEQNLNHDAMYWYRQDPGQGLRLIYYSQIVNDFQKGDIAEGYSVSREKKESFPLTVTSAQKNPTAFYLCASSIDLTGLAGGPDPDTQYFGPGTRLTVL.

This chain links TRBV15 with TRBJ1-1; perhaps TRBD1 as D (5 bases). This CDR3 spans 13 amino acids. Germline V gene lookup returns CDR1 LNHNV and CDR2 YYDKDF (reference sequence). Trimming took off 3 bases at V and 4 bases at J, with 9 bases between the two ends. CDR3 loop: CATSRGLSTEAFF. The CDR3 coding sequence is TGTGCCACCAGCAGGGGGCTGAGCACTGAAGCTTTCTTT. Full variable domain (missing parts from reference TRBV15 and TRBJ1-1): DAMVIQNPRYQVTQFGKPVTLSCSQTLNHNVMYWYQQKSSQAPKLLFHYYDKDFNNEADTPDNFQSRRPNTSFCFLDIRSPGLGDTAMYLCATSRGLSTEAFFGQGTRLTVV.

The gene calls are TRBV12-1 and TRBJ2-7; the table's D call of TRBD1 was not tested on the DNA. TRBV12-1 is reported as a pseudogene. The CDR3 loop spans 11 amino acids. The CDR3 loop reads CASSSRDRGPF. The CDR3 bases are TGTGCCAGCAGCTCCAGGGACAGGGGGCCTTTC.

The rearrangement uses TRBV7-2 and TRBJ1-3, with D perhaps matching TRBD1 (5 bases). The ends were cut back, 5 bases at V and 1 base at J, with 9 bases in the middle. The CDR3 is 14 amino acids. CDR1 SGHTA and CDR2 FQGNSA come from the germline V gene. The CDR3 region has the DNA TGTGCCAGCAGCGCTGACAGTTCTGGAAACACCATATATTTT. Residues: CASSADSSGNTIYF.

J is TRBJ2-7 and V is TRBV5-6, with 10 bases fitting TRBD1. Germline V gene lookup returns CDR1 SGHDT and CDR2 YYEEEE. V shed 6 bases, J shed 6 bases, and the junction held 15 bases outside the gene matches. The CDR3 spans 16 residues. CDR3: CASTHNPGQGLFEQYF. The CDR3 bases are TGTGCCAGCACCCACAATCCGGGACAGGGGTTGTTCGAGCAGTACTTC.

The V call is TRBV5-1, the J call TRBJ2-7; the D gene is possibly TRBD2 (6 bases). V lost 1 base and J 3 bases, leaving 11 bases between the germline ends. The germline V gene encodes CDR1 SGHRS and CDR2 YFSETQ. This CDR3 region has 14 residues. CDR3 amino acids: CASSLYGGNYEQYF. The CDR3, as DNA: TGCGCCAGCAGCTTGTACGGGGGTAACTACGAGCAGTACTTC.

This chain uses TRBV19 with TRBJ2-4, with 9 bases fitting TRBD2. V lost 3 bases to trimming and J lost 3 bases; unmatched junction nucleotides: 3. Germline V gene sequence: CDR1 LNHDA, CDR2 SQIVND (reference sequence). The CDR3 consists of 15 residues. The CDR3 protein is CASSIRLAVKNIQYF. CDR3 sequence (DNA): TGTGCCAGTAGTATCCGACTAGCGGTCAAAAACATTCAGTACTTC.